Following are 32 T cell receptor beta chains from one sample sequenced in a study of beta chain features in type 1 diabetes (dated by TCRdb to the late 2010s). The library was prepared using the immunoSEQ multiplex PCR assay. All of the isolated RNA was reverse transcribed with the High Capacity cDNA Reverse Transcription Kit, so expressed TCRB transcripts were sequenced. The clones in this table, taken by TCRdb from immuneACCESS, are in-frame only. Not every clone is retained; where verified, under half of the shortfall comes from an unresolved V gene, and the cause of the rest is unknown. For this sample there are around 160,000 clones; about 51% appear just once. The ten most abundant clones make up approximately 0.4% of the sample. Input material: Tregs from blood. Read against the paper, the sample's cell subset or site label means: regulatory CD4+ T cells. These receptors were taken from a man younger than 35 in good health.

J is TRBJ2-7 and V is TRBV5-1, with 7 bases aligning to TRBD2. The J segment lost 3 bases and the V segment lost 3 bases, leaving 3 bases of the junction unmatched. Germline V lookup: CDR1 SGHRS, CDR2 YFSETQ. CDR3 length equals 13 residues. The CDR3: CASSSERDYEQYF. For the CDR3, the DNA is TGCGCCAGCAGCTCCGAGCGGGACTACGAGCAGTACTTC.

The J gene is TRBJ1-2, the V gene TRBV30, with TRBD1 as a possible D gene (5 bases). V lost 4 bases and J lost 8, with 14 bases in between. Germline V gene data show CDR1 as GTSNPN and CDR2 as SVGIG (reference sequence). This CDR3 has 12 residues. CDR3 nucleotides: TGTGCCTGGAATCGGAGGGGCGGCGGCTACACCTTC. This sequence encodes CAWNRRGGGYTF.

CDR3 sequence: CATGTAANYGYTF. The CDR3 nucleotides read TGTGCCACTGGGACAGCAGCTAACTATGGCTACACCTTC. The chain joins TRBV10-3 to TRBJ1-2; 7 positions match TRBD1. Losses at the gene ends were 10 bases for V and 0 bases for J; bases not matched to a gene: 5. This CDR3 has 13 residues. CDR1 is ENHRY and CDR2 is SYGVKD in the germline V gene.

J is TRBJ1-1 and V is TRBV14; D gene ambiguous. The CDR3 is 15 residues long. The V gene lost 3 bases and the J gene lost 0 bases, with 11 bases spanning the gap. Germline CDR1 reads SGHDN; CDR2 reads FVKESK. Here the CDR3 reads CASSHHNRVNTEAFF. The CDR3 DNA follows: TGTGCCAGCAGCCACCATAACAGAGTGAACACTGAAGCTTTCTTT.

In this sample, this clone turned up a few times. In the same sample, other DNA sequences code for this CDR3. This chain uses TRBV9 with TRBJ1-4; D is undetermined. This CDR3 has 12 residues. V was trimmed by 1 base and J by 8 bases, leaving 6 bases between them. Germline-derived CDR1 and CDR2 are SGDLS and YYNGEE. CDR3: CASSVLGEKLFF. In DNA form, the CDR3 reads TGTGCCAGCAGCGTACTCGGGGAAAAACTGTTTTTT.

The J gene is TRBJ2-6, the V gene TRBV30; TRBD1 might be the D (5 bases). This CDR3 region has 15 residues. Germline values: CDR1 GTSNPN, CDR2 SVGIG (reference sequence). V shed 1 base and J shed 0 bases, with 7 bases lying between them. Written as DNA, the CDR3 is TGTGCCTGGAGTGGAGACAGCTCTGGGGCCAACGTCCTGACTTTC. Translated: CAWSGDSSGANVLTF.

This clone was counted a single time. The rearrangement links TRBV21-1 to TRBJ2-5; TRBD1 is the table's D call, not checked against the DNA. TRBV21-1 is noted as a pseudogene. The length of the CDR3 is 13 residues. CDR3 bases: TGTGCCAGTCTGGGGACAGGCCAAGAGACCCAGTACTTC. Translated: CASLGTGQETQYF.

This clone was seen more than once but under ten times. The genes are TRBV6-5 and TRBJ1-6, with D hard to call. This CDR3 is 15 amino acids long. Per the germline V gene, CDR1 is MNHEY and CDR2 is SVGAGI. Trimming took off 0 bases at V and 7 bases at J, with 10 bases between the two ends. The CDR3 DNA sequence: TGTGCCAGCAGTTACTCGTACAGCAGAAATTCACCCCTCCACTTT. This encodes CASSYSYSRNSPLHF.

This chain uses TRBV18 with TRBJ2-5; 7 positions agree with TRBD2. CDR1 and CDR2 (germline): KGHSH, LQKENI. The CDR3 sequence is 13 residues long. The junction had 0 bases not matched to a gene; V was cut back by 3 bases and J by 2 bases. This chain's CDR3 is CASSPGLQETQYF. The CDR3 nucleotides read TGTGCCAGCTCACCGGGACTACAAGAGACCCAGTACTTC.

The chain employs TRBV5-1 and TRBJ2-1; 10 nucleotides agree with TRBD2. Germline CDR1 SGHRS, CDR2 YFSETQ. The CDR3 is 15 amino acids. With 2 bases clipped from V and 2 bases from J, the junction kept 1 base outside the gene matches. The DNA for the CDR3 is TGCGCCAGCAGCTTAGGGACTAGCGCCTACAATGAGCAGTTCTTC. This translates into CASSLGTSAYNEQFF.

The chain has TRBV7-2 and TRBJ2-7, with D possibly being TRBD2 (5 bases). The germline gives CDR1 SGHTA, CDR2 FQGNSA. The CDR3 is 15 residues long. V was clipped by 1 base and J by 7 bases, with 17 bases between them. The CDR3 reads CASSLVRILTGEQYF. CDR3 DNA: TGTGCCAGCAGCTTAGTCAGGATCCTCACGGGGGAGCAGTACTTC.

This clone was detected only a few times. The gene calls are TRBV7-9 and TRBJ1-4, with a possible D match to TRBD1 (5 bases). The germline gives CDR1 SEHNR, CDR2 FQNEAQ (reference sequence). Deletions cut 3 bases from V and 0 bases from J, with 11 bases between. This CDR3 region has 16 residues. The CDR3 protein is CASSLGQVATNEKLFF. CDR3 coding DNA: TGTGCCAGCAGCTTGGGGCAGGTTGCAACTAATGAAAAACTGTTTTTT.

This sequence joins TRBV7-9 and TRBJ1-5; 9 positions agree with TRBD1. V shed 1 base and J 7 bases; nucleotides not matched to a gene: 5. Germline-derived CDR1 and CDR2 are SEHNR and FQNEAQ (reference sequence). This CDR3 comprises 15 residues. CDR3 nucleotide sequence: TGTGCCAGCAGCTTAGGGACAGGGGAATTACAGCCCCAGCATTTT. Residues: CASSLGTGELQPQHF.

V and J are TRBV2 and TRBJ2-2; 9 nucleotides agree with TRBD1. Trimming cost V 6 bases and J 8 bases; bases outside gene matches: 10. There are 15 residues in the CDR3. Germline V lookup: CDR1 SNHLY, CDR2 FYNNEI. The CDR3 coding sequence is TGTGCCAGCAGCCCGATACAGGGGGCTACGGGGGAGCTGTTTTTT. Translation: CASSPIQGATGELFF. The full variable domain, in which reference TRBV2 and TRBJ2-2 provide the parts outside the CDR3, is EPEVTQTPSHQVTQMGQEVILRCVPISNHLYFYWYRQILGQKVEFLVSFYNNEISEKSEIFDDQFSVERPDGSNFTLKIRSTKLEDSAMYFCASSPIQGATGELFFGEGSRLTVL.

This rearrangement joins TRBV16 to TRBJ2-1, with TRBD2 as a possible D gene (5 bases). The CDR3 runs 16 residues. Germline V gene lookup returns CDR1 KGHSY and CDR2 FQNENV. V lost 1 base and J 2 bases, leaving 12 bases between the germline ends. The CDR3 sequence is CASSQWRPSTYNEQFF. The CDR3, as DNA: TGTGCCAGCAGCCAATGGAGGCCGAGCACCTACAATGAGCAGTTCTTC.

This clone has just a few counts. CDR3 protein: CASSLDGTLPEAFF. Written as DNA, the CDR3 is TGTGCCAGCAGCTTAGACGGTACGCTACCAGAAGCTTTCTTT. This chain links TRBV7-2 with TRBJ1-1; D is unclear. Germline V gene lookup returns CDR1 SGHTA and CDR2 FQGNSA. Trimming removed 1 base at V and 8 bases at J, with 14 bases between. This CDR3 comprises 14 residues.

This clone was recorded a few times. The chain has TRBV7-2 and TRBJ2-1; no definite D call. V shed 5 bases and J shed 6 bases, with 5 bases lying between them. The germline V gene encodes CDR1 SGHTA and CDR2 FQGNSA. The CDR3 runs 11 residues. This CDR3 is CASSASNEQFF. The CDR3 coding sequence is TGTGCCAGCAGCGCTAGCAATGAGCAGTTCTTC.

This clone was picked up a small number of times. J is TRBJ2-5 and V is TRBV27; 9 bases line up with TRBD1. Unmatched junction bases numbered 13, after V lost 6 bases and J lost 14 bases. The CDR3 has 13 amino acids. Germline CDR1 and CDR2: MNHEY and SMNVEV (reference sequence). This chain's CDR3 is CASSPTFRDRVYF. Here the CDR3 DNA reads TGTGCCAGCAGCCCAACCTTCCGGGACAGGGTATACTTC.

The chain uses TRBV4-1 and TRBJ2-1; 14 bases fit TRBD2. The V segment lost 3 bases and the J segment 1 base; nucleotides outside the gene matches: 11. This CDR3 contains 20 residues. The V gene's germline CDR1 is MGHRA and CDR2 YSYEKL. CDR3 sequence: CASSHWTSGGPVGSYNEQFF. CDR3 bases: TGCGCCAGCAGCCATTGGACTAGCGGGGGGCCTGTTGGTTCCTACAATGAGCAGTTCTTC.

This clone was found a few times. The J gene is TRBJ1-5, the V gene TRBV30; tentatively, D is TRBD1 (6 bases). V dropped 3 bases and J dropped 7 bases, with 13 bases sitting between them. In germline, CDR1 is GTSNPN, CDR2 SVGIG (reference sequence). This CDR3 has 13 amino acids. CDR3 in DNA: TGTGCCTGGAGCACGGGACATGGGCAGCCCCAGCATTTT. Encoded protein: CAWSTGHGQPQHF.

For this clone: This CDR3 is also generated by other DNA sequences in the sample. This sequence joins TRBV7-2 and TRBJ1-1, with 8 bases aligning to TRBD1. After removal of 5 bases from V and 2 bases from J, the junction contained 4 bases not matched to a gene. Germline-derived CDR1 and CDR2 are SGHTA and FQGNSA. The CDR3 contains 14 residues. CDR3 in amino acids: CASSRGQVNTEAFF. CDR3 bases: TGTGCCAGCAGCCGGGGACAGGTTAACACTGAAGCTTTCTTT.

This chain joins TRBV7-9 and TRBJ1-5; no clear D gene. Germline CDR1 reads SEHNR; CDR2 reads FQNEAQ (reference sequence). V was shortened by 0 bases and J by 4 bases, with 7 bases between the two germline ends. The CDR3 runs to 14 residues. Written as DNA, the CDR3 is TGTGCCAGCAGCTTAGCGACACCGAATCAGCCCCAGCATTTT. Its translation: CASSLATPNQPQHF.

This clone has more than one count but fewer than ten. The chain links TRBV28 to TRBJ2-7; 9 nucleotides line up with TRBD1. This CDR3 spans 14 amino acids. Germline loops: CDR1 MDHEN, CDR2 SYDVKM. V shed 6 bases, J shed 0 bases, and the junction held 3 bases outside the gene matches. The CDR3 DNA sequence: TGTGCCAGCAGGGGGACAGGGAGCTCCTACGAGCAGTACTTC. As protein: CASRGTGSSYEQYF.

This clone was seen just once. The gene calls are TRBV18 and TRBJ2-7, with a possible D match to TRBD1 (5 bases). V dropped 2 bases and J dropped 2 bases, with 13 bases sitting between them. Germline V gene data show CDR1 as KGHSH and CDR2 as LQKENI. This CDR3 comprises 15 residues. In DNA, the CDR3 is TGTGCCAGCTCACCAATAGGGGTAGACCCCTACGAGCAGTACTTC. It is translated as CASSPIGVDPYEQYF.

DNA for the CDR3: TGTGCCAGCAGTTACTCTTTCGCGGTTGGGGAGCTGTTTTTT. Residues: CASSYSFAVGELFF. V usage is TRBV6-5 and J usage is TRBJ2-2; D unclear. The CDR3 length is 14 residues. The germline V and J ends were trimmed by 0 bases and 8 bases, with 10 bases remaining between them. Per germline, CDR1 MNHEY and CDR2 SVGAGI.

J is TRBJ2-5 and V is TRBV20-1; D is ambiguous. Germline V gives CDR1 DFQATT, CDR2 SNEGSKA (reference sequence). This CDR3 contains 11 residues. Trimming left V 6 bases short and J 5 bases short, with 10 bases between. CDR3 sequence: CSALVRETQYF. The CDR3 DNA reads TGCAGTGCCTTGGTCCGGGAGACCCAGTACTTC.

This rearrangement joins TRBV2 to TRBJ2-7; maybe TRBD2 (5 bases). V shed 4 bases and J shed 4 bases, with 8 bases lying between them. In germline, CDR1 is SNHLY, CDR2 FYNNEI. The CDR3 is made up of 12 amino acids. The CDR3 DNA follows: TGTGCCAGCAGTGCACCGGGGTACGAGCAGTACTTC. It translates to CASSAPGYEQYF.

This clone has just a few counts. This chain links TRBV14 with TRBJ2-2, with D unclear. CDR1 and CDR2 (germline): SGHDN, FVKESK. V shed 1 base and J shed 6 bases, with 9 bases lying between them. There are 14 residues in the CDR3. The DNA of the CDR3 is TGTGCCAGCAGCCAAGGCCTATGGTCCGGGGAGCTGTTTTTT. This translates into CASSQGLWSGELFF.

V usage is TRBV7-2 and J usage is TRBJ1-4; D not resolved. This CDR3 region has 13 residues. Germline V lookup: CDR1 SGHTA, CDR2 FQGNSA. V lost 1 base and J 8 bases, leaving 8 bases between the germline ends. The CDR3 loop is CASSLELREKLFF. CDR3 in DNA: TGTGCCAGCAGCTTAGAGCTGAGAGAAAAACTGTTTTTT.

The chain joins TRBV6-1 to TRBJ2-7; 10 bases match TRBD1. Looked up from germline, CDR1 is MNHNS and CDR2 is SASEGT. J gave up 6 bases and V 8 bases, and 7 bases lay outside the gene matches. This CDR3 is built from 13 residues. This CDR3 is CASPRQGAGEQYF. In DNA form, the CDR3 reads TGTGCCAGCCCGAGACAGGGGGCGGGCGAGCAGTACTTC.

The rearrangement joins TRBV5-1 to TRBJ1-3, with D unclear. The germline V gene has CDR1 SGHRS and CDR2 YFSETQ. This CDR3 spans 14 amino acids. The ends were cut back, 0 bases at V and 4 bases at J, with 8 bases in the middle. The CDR3 sequence: CASSLGARGNTIYF. In nucleotides, the CDR3 is TGCGCCAGCAGCTTGGGAGCGCGGGGAAACACCATATATTTT.

In its sample, this clone was seen a few times. The chain couples TRBV5-1 to TRBJ2-1; TRBD2 matches 7 bases. CDR3 length equals 16 residues. The V gene end was trimmed by 2 bases and the J gene end by 2 bases; junction bases not matched to a gene: 7. CDR1 and CDR2 from the germline V gene are SGHRS and YFSETQ. The CDR3 here is CASSLLAGATYNEQFF. CDR3 nucleotide sequence: TGCGCCAGCAGCTTACTCGCGGGAGCAACCTACAATGAGCAGTTCTTC.